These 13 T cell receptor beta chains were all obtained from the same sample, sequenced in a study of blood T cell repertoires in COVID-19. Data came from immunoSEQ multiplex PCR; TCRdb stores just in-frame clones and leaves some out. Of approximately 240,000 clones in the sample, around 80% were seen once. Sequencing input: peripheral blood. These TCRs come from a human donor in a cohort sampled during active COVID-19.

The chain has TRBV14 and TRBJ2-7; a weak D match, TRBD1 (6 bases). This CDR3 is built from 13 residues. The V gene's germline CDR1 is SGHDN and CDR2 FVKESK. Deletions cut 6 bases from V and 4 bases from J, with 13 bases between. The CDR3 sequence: CASSPGQLYEQYF. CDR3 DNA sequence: TGTGCCAGCAGTCCGGGACAACTGTACGAGCAGTACTTC.

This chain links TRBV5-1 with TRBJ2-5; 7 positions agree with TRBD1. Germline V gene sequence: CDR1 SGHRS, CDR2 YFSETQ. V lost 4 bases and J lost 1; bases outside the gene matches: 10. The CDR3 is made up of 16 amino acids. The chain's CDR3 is CASSHLGQSSQETQYF. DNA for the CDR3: TGCGCCAGCAGCCATTTGGGACAGTCCTCCCAAGAGACCCAGTACTTC.

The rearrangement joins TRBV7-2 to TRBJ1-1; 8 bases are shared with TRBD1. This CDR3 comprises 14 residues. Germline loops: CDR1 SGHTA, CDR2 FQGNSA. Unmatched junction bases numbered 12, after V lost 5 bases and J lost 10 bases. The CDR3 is CASSQRTGTLRAFF. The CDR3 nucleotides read TGTGCCAGCAGCCAGAGGACAGGGACTCTGAGAGCTTTCTTT. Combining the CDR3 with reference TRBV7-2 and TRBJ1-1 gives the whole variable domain GAGVSQSPSNKVTEKGKDVELRCDPISGHTALYWYRQSLGQGLEFLIYFQGNSAPDKSGLPSDRFSAERTGGSVSTLTIQRTQQEDSAVYLCASSQRTGTLRAFFGQGTRLTVV.

The CDR3 protein is CASSLVSGTGNTIYF. For the CDR3, the DNA is TGTGCCAGCAGCTTAGTATCGGGGACTGGAAACACCATATATTTT. This sequence joins TRBV7-2 and TRBJ1-3, with D uncertain. The V end lost 1 base, the J end lost 2 bases, and 9 bases lay between the germline ends. The CDR3 extends over 15 amino acids. Germline V gives CDR1 SGHTA, CDR2 FQGNSA.

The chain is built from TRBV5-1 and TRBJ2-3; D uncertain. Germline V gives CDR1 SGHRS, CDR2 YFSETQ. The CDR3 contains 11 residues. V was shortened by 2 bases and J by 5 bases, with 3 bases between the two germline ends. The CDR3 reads CASSFQDTQYF. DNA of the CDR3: TGCGCCAGCAGCTTCCAAGATACGCAGTATTTT.

CDR3 in amino acids: CASSLIVGTGGGEKLFF. CDR3 DNA sequence: TGTGCCAGCAGTTTAATCGTAGGGACAGGGGGTGGTGAAAAACTGTTTTTT. The chain joins TRBV27 to TRBJ1-4; TRBD1 aligns across 11 bases. CDR3 size: 17 residues. The germline V gene has CDR1 MNHEY and CDR2 SMNVEV (reference sequence). V lost 2 bases, J lost 7 bases, and 9 bases stayed unmatched. Filled out from reference TRBV27 and TRBJ1-4, the complete variable domain reads EAQVTQNPRYLITVTGKKLTVTCSQNMNHEYMSWYRQDPGLGLRQIYYSMNVEVTDKGDVPEGYKVSRKEKRNFPLILESPSPNQTSLYFCASSLIVGTGGGEKLFFGSGTQLSVL.

The CDR3: CASSLNPRIASDHEQYF. CDR3 nucleotide sequence: TGTGCCAGCAGCTTAAACCCGCGGATAGCATCCGACCACGAGCAGTACTTC. This sequence joins TRBV28 and TRBJ2-7; D unresolved. This CDR3 comprises 17 residues. From germline, CDR1 is MDHEN and CDR2 SYDVKM. Between the trimmed V and J ends, which lost 6 bases and 5 bases, there was a span of 26 bases. The variable domain in full, with the rest retrieved from reference TRBV28 and TRBJ2-7, is DVKVTQSSRYLVKRTGEKVFLECVQDMDHENMFWYRQDPGLGLRLIYFSYDVKMKEKGDIPEGYSVSREKKERFSLILESASTNQTSMYLCASSLNPRIASDHEQYFGPGTRLTVT.

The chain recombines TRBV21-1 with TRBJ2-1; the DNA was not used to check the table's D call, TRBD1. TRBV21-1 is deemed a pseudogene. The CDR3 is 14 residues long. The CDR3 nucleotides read TGTGCCAGCAGCAATGACCGACGGCAGGATGAGCAGTTCTTC. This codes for CASSNDRRQDEQFF.

In DNA form, the CDR3 reads TGTGCCAGCAGTTTTGGGGCTACCCAAGCTGAGCAGTTCTTC. Its protein is CASSFGATQAEQFF. This chain uses TRBV27 with TRBJ2-1; possible D gene TRBD1, 5 bases. The germline V gene has CDR1 MNHEY and CDR2 SMNVEV (reference sequence). This CDR3 spans 14 amino acids. The V gene lost 3 bases and the J gene lost 9 bases, with 15 bases spanning the gap.

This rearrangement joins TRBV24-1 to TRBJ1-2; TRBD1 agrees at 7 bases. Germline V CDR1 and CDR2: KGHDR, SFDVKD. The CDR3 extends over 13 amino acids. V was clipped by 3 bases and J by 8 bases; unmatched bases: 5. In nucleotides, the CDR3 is TGTGCCACCAGTGATACAGGGGCATACGGCTACACCTTC. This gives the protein CATSDTGAYGYTF.

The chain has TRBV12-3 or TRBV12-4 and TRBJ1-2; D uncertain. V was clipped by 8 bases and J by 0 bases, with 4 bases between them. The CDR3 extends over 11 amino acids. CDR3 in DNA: TGTGCCAGCGTAACTAACTATGGCTACACCTTC. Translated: CASVTNYGYTF.

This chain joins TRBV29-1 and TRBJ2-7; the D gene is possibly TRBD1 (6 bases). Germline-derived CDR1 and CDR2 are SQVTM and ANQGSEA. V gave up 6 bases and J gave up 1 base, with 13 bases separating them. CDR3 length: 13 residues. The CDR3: CSVKWDTSYEQYF. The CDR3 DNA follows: TGCAGCGTCAAGTGGGACACTTCCTACGAGCAGTACTTC.

CDR3 region: CATSRGGTQHF. As DNA, the CDR3 is TGTGCCACCAGTCGGGGTGGGACCCAGCATTTT. The chain links TRBV24-1 to TRBJ1-5; the D is unclear. The CDR3 runs to 11 residues. The V and J ends lost 6 bases and 11 bases respectively, with 10 bases between them. Germline-derived CDR1 and CDR2 are KGHDR and SFDVKD.